These 30 T cell receptor beta chains were sequenced from one sample in a study of CD8 T cells in ankylosing spondylitis. Whole-study results and caveats: Characteristic of ankylosing spondylitis blood, it appeared, was a TCR beta motif comprising several highly homologous variants.

Antigens of these TCRs are unknown. One entry per CDR3 protein, called by TCRdb with MiXCR from the 5' RACE reads. This table holds 800,000 to 900,000 distinct CDR3 sequences, approximately 12% found once. Material: blood, either unsorted or a sorted T cell fraction (not recorded which). Receptors were obtained from a male donor with ankylosing spondylitis.

The V gene is TRBV20-1, the J gene TRBJ1-2; 7 positions agree with TRBD1. This CDR3 comprises 11 residues. The V gene's germline CDR1 is DFQATT and CDR2 SNEGSKA (reference sequence). CDR3 sequence reads: CSVTGRDGYTF. CDR3 DNA sequence: TGCAGCGTGACAGGGCGTGACGGCTACACCTTC.

This clonotype was picked up many times. The chain links TRBV20-1 to TRBJ1-4, with a weak D call TRBD1 (5 bases). From germline, CDR1 is DFQATT and CDR2 SNEGSKA (reference sequence). With 0 bases removed from V and 10 bases from J, the gap between germline ends came to 12 bases. CDR3 size: 13 residues. The CDR3 DNA sequence: TGCAGTGCTAGAGACTTGACAGAGGGAAAACTGTTTTTT. It codes for CSARDLTEGKLFF.

This clonotype has more than one count but fewer than ten. This chain connects TRBV18 to TRBJ1-4; D is undetermined. V lost 3 bases to trimming and J lost 5 bases, with 7 bases between them. Per the germline V gene, CDR1 is KGHSH and CDR2 is LQKENI. The CDR3 is 13 residues long. The CDR3 here is CASSPFSNEKLFF. The CDR3 nucleotides read TGTGCCAGCTCACCTTTCTCGAATGAAAAACTGTTTTTT.

This clonotype was counted ten times or more. The chain recombines TRBV29-1 with TRBJ2-5; weak D call: TRBD2 (5 bases). Per the germline V gene, CDR1 is SQVTM and CDR2 is ANQGSEA. This CDR3 contains 13 residues. The V end lost 3 bases, the J end lost 5 bases, and 13 bases lay between the germline ends. The CDR3 DNA sequence: TGCAGCGTTGACGATGGCAGAGGGGAGACCCAGTACTTC. This gives the protein CSVDDGRGETQYF.

This clonotype turned up a few times. V usage is TRBV12-3 or TRBV12-4 and J usage is TRBJ1-4; 7 bases are shared with TRBD1. The CDR3 covers 13 residues. V shed 5 bases, J shed 8 bases, and the junction held 5 bases outside the gene matches. DNA of the CDR3: TGTGCCAGCAGTCCAGGGACAGTCGAAAAACTGTTTTTT. Translated, it gives CASSPGTVEKLFF.

The sample holds one count of this clonotype. The chain has TRBV6-5 and TRBJ2-6; D is perhaps TRBD1 or TRBD2 (6 bases each). V shed 3 bases and J shed 2 bases, with 14 bases lying between them. The length of the CDR3 is 17 residues. Germline V gives CDR1 MNHEY, CDR2 SVGAGI. CDR3: CASSYEGGTAGANVLTF. The CDR3 DNA sequence: TGTGCCAGCAGTTATGAGGGGGGTACGGCTGGGGCCAACGTCCTGACTTTC.

The V call is TRBV25-1, the J call TRBJ2-1; the match to TRBD2 covers 8 bases. After removal of 2 bases from V and 12 bases from J, the junction contained 9 bases not matched to a gene. The CDR3 consists of 14 residues. Germline V gene lookup returns CDR1 MGHDK and CDR2 SYGVNS. The DNA of the CDR3 is TGTGCCAGCAGTGAAATCGGACGGGGGGGCATGCAGTTCTTC. Amino acid sequence: CASSEIGRGGMQFF.

The chain has TRBV7-2 and TRBJ2-1, with D possibly being TRBD1 or TRBD2 (6 bases each). The germline V and J ends were trimmed by 2 bases and 5 bases, with 13 bases remaining between them. This CDR3 is built from 15 residues. CDR1 and CDR2 (germline): SGHTA, FQGNSA. The CDR3 region is CASSLYWGADNEQFF. In DNA, the CDR3 is TGTGCCAGCAGCTTATATTGGGGGGCCGACAATGAGCAGTTCTTC.

The chain employs TRBV20-1 and TRBJ2-3; 10 bases are a match to TRBD2. Per the germline V gene, CDR1 is DFQATT and CDR2 is SNEGSKA (reference sequence). This CDR3 has 13 amino acids. V was clipped by 5 bases and J by 5 bases; unmatched bases: 4. The CDR3 reads CSALLAGKDTQYF. The CDR3 DNA sequence: TGCAGTGCTCTACTAGCGGGAAAAGATACGCAGTATTTT.

The chain joins TRBV10-3 to TRBJ2-7, with no clear D. The CDR3 sequence is 14 residues long. The V gene lost 7 bases and the J gene lost 1 base, with 14 bases spanning the gap. Germline-derived CDR1 and CDR2 are ENHRY and SYGVKD. CDR3 in amino acids: CAITSGRASYEQYF. The CDR3 DNA reads TGTGCCATCACCTCCGGACGGGCATCCTACGAGCAGTACTTC.

The sample holds a few counts of this clonotype. This chain uses TRBV7-2 with TRBJ2-7; 7 bases map to TRBD1. Per the germline V gene, CDR1 is SGHTA and CDR2 is FQGNSA. The CDR3 sequence is 15 residues long. V was clipped by 5 bases and J by 3 bases; unmatched bases: 10. CDR3: CASSRSRTGIYEQYF. In DNA, the CDR3 is TGTGCCAGCAGCCGAAGCAGGACAGGCATCTACGAGCAGTACTTC.

This sequence joins TRBV5-1 and TRBJ2-1, with D tentatively TRBD2 (5 bases). The CDR3 is 12 amino acids. Between the trimmed V and J ends, which lost 9 bases and 6 bases, there was a span of 13 bases. Looked up from germline, CDR1 is SGHRS and CDR2 is YFSETQ. The CDR3 region is CATADLFNEQFF. CDR3 sequence (DNA): TGCGCCACCGCGGACTTGTTCAATGAGCAGTTCTTC.

Many counts were recorded for this clonotype. The rearrangement links TRBV20-1 to TRBJ1-1; possible D gene TRBD1, 5 bases. V was trimmed by 3 bases and J by 6 bases, leaving 8 bases between them. The germline V gene has CDR1 DFQATT and CDR2 SNEGSKA (reference sequence). The CDR3 length is 11 residues. In DNA, the CDR3 is TGCAGTGCTAGCGGACATGCTGAAGCTTTCTTT. Its protein is CSASGHAEAFF.

The genes are TRBV10-3 and TRBJ1-2; 10 bases are shared with TRBD1. The CDR3 loop spans 16 amino acids. Trimming at V came to 6 bases and at J to 0 bases, leaving 7 bases not matched to a gene. CDR1 is ENHRY and CDR2 is SYGVKD in the germline V gene. The CDR3 DNA reads as TGTGCCATCAGGGGGACAGGGGAAGGCCCTAACTATGGCTACACCTTC. This encodes CAIRGTGEGPNYGYTF.

This chain links TRBV25-1 with TRBJ2-7; perhaps TRBD2 as D (6 bases). The V end was cut by 4 bases, the J end by 2 bases, with 15 bases between. Germline-derived CDR1 and CDR2 are MGHDK and SYGVNS. CDR3 length: 15 amino acids. As DNA, the CDR3 is TGTGCCAGCAGTGTAAGACGGGGGAAAGCCTACGAGCAGTACTTC. Amino acid sequence: CASSVRRGKAYEQYF.

This clonotype occurred many times. The chain recombines TRBV20-1 with TRBJ2-7; D unresolved. Germline CDR1 and CDR2: DFQATT and SNEGSKA (reference sequence). V lost 1 base, J lost 3 bases, and 4 bases lay in between. The CDR3 runs to 11 residues. The CDR3 loop is CSARGDYEQYF. In nucleotides, the CDR3 is TGCAGTGCTAGAGGAGACTACGAGCAGTACTTC.

This clonotype was picked up a small number of times. This chain connects TRBV20-1 to TRBJ2-3; 9 bases line up with TRBD2. The CDR3 length is 14 residues. The germline CDR1 and CDR2 sequences are DFQATT and SNEGSKA (reference sequence). The junction had 7 bases not matched to a gene; V was cut back by 8 bases and J by 1 base. The CDR3 DNA reads as TGCAGTCTCCCCATAGCGGGAGGCACAGATACGCAGTATTTT. As protein: CSLPIAGGTDTQYF.

The chain joins TRBV4-1 to TRBJ2-2; D may be TRBD2 (5 bases). Germline V CDR1 and CDR2: MGHRA, YSYEKL. CDR3 size: 15 residues. Trimming took off 3 bases at V and 7 bases at J, with 15 bases between the two ends. CDR3 coding DNA: TGCGCCAGCAGCCACCTATCCGGGATCGGCGGGGAGCTGTTTTTT. It specifies CASSHLSGIGGELFF.

There are a few counts of this clonotype. This chain joins TRBV5-1 and TRBJ2-3; TRBD1 matches at 7 bases. The CDR3 totals 14 residues. V shed 6 bases, J shed 2 bases, and the junction held 6 bases outside the gene matches. Germline V gene lookup returns CDR1 SGHRS and CDR2 YFSETQ. The CDR3 nucleotides are TGCGCCAGCAATCAGGGGGTCATCACAGATACGCAGTATTTT. This sequence encodes CASNQGVITDTQYF.

The gene calls are TRBV28 and TRBJ2-3; D is uncertain. The germline V gene encodes CDR1 MDHEN and CDR2 SYDVKM. Trimming took 5 bases from V and 1 from J, leaving 13 bases between them. This CDR3 region has 15 residues. In DNA, the CDR3 is TGTGCCAGCAGTGTTAGGAGTCCCCGCACAGATACGCAGTATTTT. Translating gives CASSVRSPRTDTQYF.

The chain links TRBV7-2 to TRBJ1-4, with 9 bases aligning to TRBD1. The germline V gene encodes CDR1 SGHTA and CDR2 FQGNSA. J was trimmed by 8 bases and V by 5 bases; bases with no gene match: 12. The CDR3 consists of 16 residues. CDR3 sequence: CASSKGQGRVGEKLFF. The CDR3 DNA reads TGTGCCAGCAGCAAGGGACAGGGCAGAGTTGGAGAAAAACTGTTTTTT.

The chain recombines TRBV5-6 with TRBJ2-6, with D possibly matching TRBD2 (6 bases). The V end was cut by 2 bases, the J end by 1 base, with 13 bases between. The CDR3 runs to 17 residues. Germline V gene data show CDR1 as SGHDT and CDR2 as YYEEEE. The CDR3 loop is CASSFGGVSSGANVLTF. The CDR3 DNA reads as TGTGCCAGCAGCTTCGGAGGGGTTTCGTCTGGGGCCAACGTCCTGACTTTC.

This clonotype has a count of ten or more. The chain is built from TRBV5-6 and TRBJ1-2; D not certain. This CDR3 spans 13 amino acids. Germline V gene lookup returns CDR1 SGHDT and CDR2 YYEEEE. Between the trimmed V and J ends, which lost 3 bases and 0 bases, there was a span of 6 bases. The CDR3 here is CASSSTPNYGYTF. The CDR3 region has the DNA TGTGCCAGCAGCTCGACACCTAACTATGGCTACACCTTC.

This clonotype was seen repeatedly, ten times or more. The chain combines TRBV7-9 with TRBJ2-3, with D unresolved. Trimming took off 6 bases at V and 2 bases at J, with 3 bases between the two ends. The CDR3 is 11 amino acids. Germline V gives CDR1 SEHNR, CDR2 FQNEAQ (reference sequence). CDR3 sequence (DNA): TGTGCCAGCAGTGTCACAGATACGCAGTATTTT. Translating gives CASSVTDTQYF.

This clonotype was seen only a few times. This chain uses TRBV20-1 with TRBJ2-5; 7 bases are shared with TRBD1. Trimming removed 4 bases from V and 5 bases from J; junction bases left unmatched: 4. The CDR3 is 12 residues long. Germline V gene lookup returns CDR1 DFQATT and CDR2 SNEGSKA (reference sequence). For the CDR3, the DNA is TGCAGTGCTAAAGAGGGGGCGGAGACCCAGTACTTC. It encodes CSAKEGAETQYF.

The CDR3 nucleotides read TGTGCCAGCAGCCAAGATACGGGCACCGGGGAGCTGTTTTTT. This sequence encodes CASSQDTGTGELFF. The chain joins TRBV4-2 to TRBJ2-2, with D hard to call. The length of the CDR3 is 14 residues. Germline CDR1 reads LGHNA; CDR2 reads YNFKEQ. Trimming left V 0 bases short and J 4 bases short, with 6 bases between.

This chain connects TRBV18 to TRBJ2-7; D possibly corresponds to TRBD1 (5 bases). The CDR3 contains 15 residues. V lost 1 base and J 0 bases, leaving 10 bases between the germline ends. Germline V gene data show CDR1 as KGHSH and CDR2 as LQKENI. The CDR3 DNA reads TGTGCCAGCTCACCACTACAGGCCTCCTCCTACGAGCAGTACTTC. Amino acids: CASSPLQASSYEQYF.

The chain couples TRBV29-1 to TRBJ2-3, with TRBD1 matching over 9 bases. There are 12 residues in the CDR3. Germline loops: CDR1 SQVTM, CDR2 ANQGSEA. The CDR3, as DNA: TGCACCTACAGGGGGCATACAGATACGCAGTATTTT. This encodes CTYRGHTDTQYF.

This clonotype was observed at least ten times. The genes are TRBV25-1 and TRBJ1-5; possibly TRBD1 for D (6 bases). Germline lookup yields CDR1 MGHDK and CDR2 SYGVNS. V gave up 1 base and J gave up 4 bases, with 11 bases separating them. This CDR3 has 15 residues. CDR3 loop: CASSESDRLNQPQHF. CDR3 bases: TGTGCCAGCAGTGAATCCGACAGGCTGAATCAGCCCCAGCATTTT.

This chain joins TRBV20-1 and TRBJ2-7; 9 positions match TRBD2. CDR1 DFQATT and CDR2 SNEGSKA come from the germline V gene (reference sequence). The CDR3 length is 14 residues. V gave up 1 base and J gave up 2 bases; unmatched junction bases: 3. CDR3 loop: CSARGLAGPYEQYF. CDR3 bases: TGCAGTGCTAGAGGCCTAGCGGGGCCCTACGAGCAGTACTTC.